The entry that follows covers one T cell receptor (beta chain) sequence. Some clones are missing from TCRdb's copy, which holds only in-frame ones; the method was immunoSEQ multiplex PCR. Of under 450,000 clones in the sample, roughly 90% were seen once. These data originate in a study of control samples from healthy donors and cancer patients. V trimming: 4 bases; J trimming: 0 bases; junction bases outside the gene matches: 6. The CDR3 runs 16 residues. Germline V gene sequence: CDR1 LNHDA, CDR2 SQIVND (reference sequence). The source is a man aged 40-49 years with head and neck cancer. Material: PBMCs. The chain carries TRBV19 and TRBJ2-3; 8 nucleotides agree with TRBD2. Here the CDR3 reads CASSTSLAASTDTQYF. For the CDR3, the DNA is TGTGCCAGTAGTACCTCACTAGCGGCGAGCACAGATACGCAGTATTTT. The complete variable domain, with remaining parts taken from reference TRBV19 and TRBJ2-3, reads DGGITQSPKYLFRKEGQNVTLSCEQNLNHDAMYWYRQDPGQGLRLIYYSQIVNDFQKGDIAEGYSVSREKKESFPLTVTSAQKNPTAFYLCASSTSLAASTDTQYFGPGTRLTVL.